This TCR beta chain was sequenced for a study of T cells after yellow fever vaccination. The study, taken as a whole, reports: Abundant bulk-derived clonotypes could contaminate FACS-sorted repertoires. Post-booster reappearance was seen for most primary-vaccination clones (around 96% CD4, 75% to 90% CD8). Relatively few clonotypes were ones that appeared in both CD4 and CD8 compartments.

In the case of this clonotype: Its antigen is as yet unknown.

Each CDR3 protein is one row after TCRdb ran MiXCR on the 5' RACE reads. Counted here are about 340,000 distinct CDR3 sequences, roughly an eighth occurring once; the ten biggest clones make up about 3%. CDR3 length equals 15 residues. V lost 4 bases to trimming and J lost 0 bases, with 10 bases between them. Germline-derived CDR1 and CDR2 are SGHTA and FQGNSA. The receptor's source is a man younger than 30 who received the YFV17D yellow fever vaccine. The sequences come from CD4+ T cells sorted from PBMCs, collected 15 days after the yellow fever booster vaccination. The chain carries TRBV7-2 and TRBJ1-5; a weak D match, TRBD1 (5 bases). This CDR3 reads CASSSGPYSNQPQHF. CDR3 coding DNA: TGTGCCAGCAGCTCGGGACCTTATAGCAATCAGCCCCAGCATTTT.